The clone carrying this T cell receptor (beta chain) has more than one count but fewer than ten. This record comes from a study of blood T cell repertoires in COVID-19. Study context: Donors in the United States, Italy and Spain gave samples during acute or convalescent COVID-19. The cDNA or gDNA used as material had been derived from T cells, B-cell-depleted T cells, or PBMCs.

Source study methods: Estimates of nucleated cell counts were drawn from the amplification of reference gene primers. Profiled with immunoSEQ multiplex PCR; TCRdb holds only in-frame clones, not every one. That table furnishes V, J and clone size, whereas the DNA furnished D and trimming. The profile shows roughly 22,000 clones, around 83% of them singletons. The V gene's germline CDR1 is KGHDR and CDR2 SFDVKD. The CDR3 is made up of 15 amino acids. Trimming removed 1 base from V and 7 bases from J, with 13 bases in between. The source of this sequence is a human donor in a cohort sampled during active COVID-19. The chain couples TRBV24-1 to TRBJ1-5; D is uncertain. What was sequenced was peripheral blood. The CDR3 here is CATSDFRDKGQPQHF. CDR3 nucleotide sequence: TGTGCCACCAGTGATTTTCGAGACAAAGGCCAGCCCCAGCATTTT.